These T cell receptor beta chains were read from a single sample in a study of T-cell memory formation after mild COVID-19. TCRdb re-analysed the 5' RACE reads in MiXCR, keeping a single row per CDR3 protein. The sample lists under 250,000 distinct CDR3 sequences, more than 25% occurring once. Sequencing used PBMCs or a T cell subset sorted from them (not recorded which). The receptor set was obtained from an adult woman who had mild COVID-19 (a few samples of this study predate the infection). Cell type and time point are not known. Each CDR3 is given with its conserved first and last residue. The D gene is left open where the match is weak. Clone size, where shown, is once, few, many, or a class for clones that have expanded.

TRBJ2-1 TRBV29-1 TRBD2 NA TGCAGCGTTGAGAAGGGAGGGTCCTACAATGAGCAGTTCTTC CSVEKGGSYNEQFF
TRBJ1-1 TRBV4-3 NA NA TGCGCCAGCAGCCAAGTTCTGAACACTGAAGCTTTCTTT CASSQVLNTEAFF
TRBJ2-2 TRBV29-1 TRBD2 NA TGCAGCGTCGCGCGAGGGAGGGGAGGGACCGGGGAGCTGTTTTTT CSVARGRGGTGELFF
TRBJ1-2 TRBV7-2 TRBD1 NA TGTGCCAGCAGCCCGGGACAGGGGATTGCTAGCTACACCTTC CASSPGQGIASYTF
TRBJ2-1 TRBV16 NA few TGTGCCAGCACCCTAGACACCTCCTACAATGAGCAGTTCTTC CASTLDTSYNEQFF
TRBJ2-5 TRBV6-5 TRBD2 few TGTGCCAGCAGAAGCTCTGAACTAGCGGGAATTTATGAGACCCAGTACTTC CASRSSELAGIYETQYF
TRBJ1-5 TRBV24-1 NA few TGTGCCACCAGTGAGGATAGCAATCAGCCCCAGCATTTT CATSEDSNQPQHF
TRBJ2-7 TRBV5-1 NA few TGCGCCAGCAGCTTGCGCGGGACAGATACCTACCAGCAGTACTTC CASSLRGTDTYQQYF
TRBJ1-2 TRBV4-2 NA few TGTGCCAGCAGCCCCCCCATGGGTTATGGCTACACCTTC CASSPPMGYGYTF
TRBJ2-1 TRBV28 TRBD2 NA TGTGCCAGCAGTGCCCTAGCGGGAGGAGGAGAGCAGTTCTTC CASSALAGGGEQFF
TRBJ1-1 TRBV15 NA few TGTGCCACCAGCAGTACTATTAGCCGTTTCACCTCCTCAAACACTGAAGCTTTCTTT CATSSTISRFTSSNTEAFF
TRBJ1-2 TRBV5-5 TRBD1 few TGTGCCAGCAGCTGGGGACAGGGATCGAACTATGGCTACACCTTC CASSWGQGSNYGYTF
TRBJ2-2 TRBV6-6 NA NA TGTGCCAGCAGTTATCTCCGGGAATACACCGGGGAGCTGTTTTTT CASSYLREYTGELFF
TRBJ2-3 TRBV7-6 NA few TGTGCCAGCAGCCCCCGCACAGATACGCAGTATTTT CASSPRTDTQYF
TRBJ1-2 TRBV7-6 NA NA TGTGCCAGCAGCCCGGGACTTACACGAACCCTCTATGGCTACACCTTC CASSPGLTRTLYGYTF
TRBJ2-3 TRBV29-1 NA few TGCAGCGTTAATGGTCCAGACACAGATACGCAGTATTTT CSVNGPDTDTQYF
TRBJ1-5 TRBV5-5 TRBD1 NA TGTGCCAGCAGCAACACAGGGGCCGGGCAGCCCCAGCATTTT CASSNTGAGQPQHF
TRBJ1-1 TRBV7-2 NA NA TGTGCCAGCAATCGACTCACCTACTCTGAAGCTTTCTTT CASNRLTYSEAFF
TRBJ2-1 TRBV12-3/TRBV12-4 NA NA TGTGCCAGCCTCACGGATCCGTACAATGAGCAGTTCTTC CASLTDPYNEQFF
TRBJ2-1 TRBV5-1 TRBD2 many TGCGCCAGCAGCTTGGATCTAGCGGGAGGTCGGGAGCAGTTCTTC CASSLDLAGGREQFF
TRBJ2-2 TRBV7-9 NA few TGTGCCAGCAGCTCCCGGGGGCCACCTTTGGGCGGGGAGCTGTTTTTT CASSSRGPPLGGELFF
TRBJ1-6 TRBV18 TRBD1 NA TGTGCCAGCTCACCACCGGGGACAGACGAATTCACCCTCCACTTT CASSPPGTDEFTLHF